This T cell receptor (beta chain) was observed in a study of blood T cell repertoires in COVID-19. With 6 bases clipped from V and 7 bases from J, the junction kept 16 bases outside the gene matches. The CDR3 spans 17 residues. Per germline, CDR1 MNHEY and CDR2 SMNVEV (reference sequence). The method was immunoSEQ multiplex PCR; TCRdb's version includes in-frame clones alone and lacks a portion of them. The sample gives roughly 350,000 clones, over 75% of which show up once; approximately 4% is in the top ten. The sequenced sample was peripheral blood. The TCR sequence derives from a woman between 50 and 59 years old with active or convalescent COVID-19. The chain joins TRBV27 to TRBJ1-5; 9 bases are shared with TRBD1. The CDR3 region is CASSLTPGTGTSQPQHF. The CDR3 DNA sequence: TGTGCCAGCAGCCTCACACCCGGGACAGGGACGAGCCAGCCCCAGCATTTT.